This T cell receptor (beta chain) was obtained from a study of neurological immune-mediated disorders (dated by TCRdb to between 2018 and 2021). In the study overall: Using UMI-based sequencing, the study compared peripheral blood TCR-beta repertoires from patients with HTLV-I-associated myelopathy (HAM/TSP), patients with multiple sclerosis, and healthy controls. The approximately 96 TCR-beta libraries covered PBMC samples along with longitudinal samples, technical triplicates, and paired sorted CD4+ and CD8+ T-cell subsets. The cohort comprised 68 subjects: around 15 HAM/TSP patients, around 35 multiple sclerosis patients and about 20 healthy controls.

The healthy controls were volunteers from a blood bank in Maryland, USA. Unsorted PBMC libraries were generated from 2 million PBMCs stored in RNAlater at -80 °C until RNA extraction. Peripheral blood was subjected to Ficoll-Hypaque density gradient centrifugation to isolate PBMCs, which were then cryopreserved in liquid nitrogen. This clonotype was detected many times. Its antigen is currently not known. There are no base qualities to consult, and no much larger clone falls within one base. CDR1 and CDR2 were assigned from the germline V gene as SNHLY and FYNNEI. Inclusive of the bounding cysteine and phenylalanine, the CDR3 is 16 residues long. The entry retains the CDR3 DNA only, 48 bases that are in frame from base 1. V lost 6 bases and J lost 5 bases; the stretch between them is 19 bases long. Paper-wide results and their limitations: TCR clonal expansion was highest in HAM/TSP patients and lowest in MS patients, with MS patients falling below even healthy controls. Across subjects, expanded clones never shared an identical CDR3 amino acid sequence, which suggests that the TCR-beta repertoires in every group were private.

cDNA was synthesized by template-switch 5'RACE using a primer with a 10-nucleotide random unique molecular identifier that tagged each TCR transcript. Every sequencing run covered 15-18 subjects and yielded more than 170 million TCR-beta sequences. The RNeasy kit was used to extract total RNA. TCR-beta VDJ regions were amplified with primers for the TCR constant region and the 5'RACE anchor, using the KAPA Real-time Library Amplification kit. A first PCR added sample indexes and Illumina adaptors, and a second PCR then raised library yield. After Ampure bead purification, the TCR product of roughly 650 bp was size-selected on a 2% E-gel SizeSelection system. Before pooling, libraries had their quality checked on a Bioanalyzer, their concentration measured with Qubit, and their quantity determined with the Kapa Library Quantification kit. An Illumina HiSeq 2500 was used to sequence the libraries paired-end at 2 x 150 bp. To increase sequence diversity, roughly 24-32% phiX was spiked into each library pool. The paper's data handling went like this. The UMI-based MiGEC pipeline processed quality-filtered reads and removed over 80% of raw TCR sequences during error correction. IMGT germline references were used for aligning VDJ genes, and each clonotype was defined as a unique CDR3 amino acid sequence together with its V-J genes. VDJtools evaluated clonal expansion, Shannon diversity and CDR3 relatedness (CalcPairwiseDistances, ClusterSamples); CLCbio workbench built phylogenetic trees. A clone was classed as expanded if it had 8 or more unique UMIs, a cutoff based on coefficient-of-variation modelling across technical triplicates. The public reads were run again by TCRdb, first through fastp at Q25 and then through MiXCR, and only productive beta chains were kept. When rows share a CDR3 protein, they turn into one entry using the most common DNA and genes. These V and J calls derive from TCRdb rather than the authors' analysis. The table for this sample lists 80,000 or so distinct CDR3 sequences; around 9.9% of them were counted only once. The top ten clones comprise 1.7% of the sample.

Input material: PBMCs. The source of this sequence is a man aged 45-65 years in good health. The chain couples TRBV2 to TRBJ1-4, with TRBD1 tentatively as D gene (6 bases match). In nucleotides, the sequence is TGTGCCAGCAGGCAAACGTCAGGGGTTATCAATGAAAAACTGTTTTTT. Translated, this gives CASRQTSGVINEKLFF.